The 25 T cell receptor beta chains below come from one sample, sequenced in a study of human T cells and chemical hapten exposure. This sample's time point: patch test 3, about 24 weeks after DPC sensitization. Specified treatment: therapeutic diphenylcyclopropenone sensitization with weekly scalp DPC. TCRdb passed the RACE reads through MiXCR, listing each CDR3 protein once. The sample carries approximately 30,000 distinct CDR3 sequences, 5.8% recorded once. The material sequenced was whole blood, taken in connection with sensitization to the hapten diphenylcyclopropenone (DPC). The receptors were sampled from a man aged 30-40 years with alopecia areata. Some clones in this sample may be carry-over from other donors' samples.

This clonotype was recorded at least ten times. The chain uses TRBV5-1 and TRBJ2-5, with D perhaps given as TRBD1 or TRBD2 (5 bases each). Per the germline V gene, CDR1 is SGHRS and CDR2 is YFSETQ. The CDR3 runs to 15 residues. Trimming pared 5 bases from V and 1 base from J, leaving 15 bases between. The chain's CDR3 is CASRMRWGPQETQYF. CDR3 in DNA: TGCGCCAGCAGAATGAGATGGGGACCCCAAGAGACCCAGTACTTC.

The sample holds many counts of this clonotype. The V gene is TRBV20-1, the J gene TRBJ2-3; no definite D call. Trimming removed 3 bases from V and 0 bases from J, with 4 bases in between. The CDR3 spans 12 residues. CDR1 is DFQATT and CDR2 is SNEGSKA in the germline V gene (reference sequence). CDR3: CSARFSTDTQYF. The CDR3 DNA sequence: TGCAGTGCTAGGTTTAGCACAGATACGCAGTATTTT.

This clonotype was detected ten times or more. The V call is TRBV7-9, the J call TRBJ2-7; D ambiguous. This CDR3 region has 13 residues. Germline-derived CDR1 and CDR2 are SEHNR and FQNEAQ (reference sequence). Trimming removed 1 base at V and 8 bases at J, with 12 bases between. The CDR3 here is CASSLDLPDKQYF. In DNA form, the CDR3 reads TGTGCCAGCAGCTTAGACCTACCGGATAAGCAGTACTTC.

Ten or more counts support this clonotype. As DNA, the CDR3 is TGTGCCAGCAGCTCGGACAGCCCCTCACCCCACATCATAACCACCATATATTTT. Its translation: CASSSDSPSPHIITTIYF. The chain carries TRBV7-3 and TRBJ1-3; D perhaps matches TRBD1 (6 bases). The CDR3 is 18 residues long. Trimming removed 4 bases from V and 9 bases from J, with 28 bases in between. CDR1 is SGHTA, CDR2 FQGTGA, per germline.

On this clonotype: Possible read error: a much larger clone is one base away. CDR3 nucleotides: TGTGTCAGCAGTGACGGGACAGGGGAAGGGGGCACTGAAGCTTTCTTT. It codes for CVSSDGTGEGGTEAFF. The V gene is TRBV6-1, the J gene TRBJ1-1; 10 positions agree with TRBD1. CDR3 length equals 16 residues. Germline V CDR1 and CDR2: MNHNS, SASEGT.

This clonotype was seen repeatedly, ten times or more. As DNA, the CDR3 is TGTGCCACCAGTGATTTCCGGACTAGCGGCTCTGGGGCCAACGTCCTGACTTTC. Protein product: CATSDFRTSGSGANVLTF. The rearrangement joins TRBV24-1 to TRBJ2-6; 10 bases are shared with TRBD2. This CDR3 spans 18 amino acids. V trimming: 1 base; J trimming: 0 bases; junction bases outside the gene matches: 2. Germline values: CDR1 KGHDR, CDR2 SFDVKD.

This clonotype occurred a few times. V gene TRBV18 combines with J gene TRBJ2-7, with 7 positions matching TRBD1. Germline CDR1 and CDR2: KGHSH and LQKENI. The V segment lost 4 bases and the J segment 0 bases; nucleotides outside the gene matches: 9. The CDR3 loop spans 16 amino acids. This CDR3 is CASSLMVGTDSYEQYF. CDR3 nucleotides: TGTGCCAGCTCACTAATGGTAGGGACAGACTCCTACGAGCAGTACTTC.

This clonotype came up many times. The chain recombines TRBV20-1 with TRBJ2-7; 9 bases are shared with TRBD1. The CDR3 runs to 15 residues. V trimming: 3 bases; J trimming: 5 bases; junction bases outside the gene matches: 11. Germline V lookup: CDR1 DFQATT, CDR2 SNEGSKA (reference sequence). For the CDR3, the DNA is TGCAGTGCTAGTCACCCGGGACAGGGTACCGACGAGCAGTACTTC. Its translation is CSASHPGQGTDEQYF.

Ten or more counts support this clonotype. The J gene is TRBJ2-5, the V gene TRBV19, with D tentatively TRBD2 (5 bases). Per germline, CDR1 LNHDA and CDR2 SQIVND (reference sequence). There are 15 residues in the CDR3. The germline V and J ends were trimmed by 1 base and 5 bases, with 14 bases remaining between them. The CDR3 region has the DNA TGTGCCAGTAGTATAGCGGACCCGAAGCGGGAGACCCAGTACTTC. It encodes CASSIADPKRETQYF.

This clonotype has a count of ten or more. The gene calls are TRBV11-2 and TRBJ1-1; D unclear. Trimming cost V 5 bases and J 5 bases, with 15 bases left between them. CDR3 size: 14 residues. Looked up from germline, CDR1 is SGHAT and CDR2 is FQNNGV. The CDR3 coding sequence is TGTGCCAGCAGCCCCGACTTGGTGGGGACTGAAGCTTTCTTT. Its protein is CASSPDLVGTEAFF.

This clonotype was observed many times. The V and J genes are TRBV2 and TRBJ2-3; the match to TRBD2 covers 7 bases. V was clipped by 5 bases and J by 4 bases; unmatched bases: 9. There are 15 residues in the CDR3. Germline-derived CDR1 and CDR2 are SNHLY and FYNNEI. Here the CDR3 DNA reads TGTGCCAGCAGTACTAGGCGGGAGTCGCCAGATACGCAGTATTTT. It is translated as CASSTRRESPDTQYF.

This clonotype has ten or more counts. V usage is TRBV5-5 and J usage is TRBJ1-2, with D possibly matching TRBD1 (5 bases). The CDR3 spans 17 residues. CDR1 and CDR2 (germline): SGHKS, YYEKEE (reference sequence). V lost 2 bases to trimming and J lost 6 bases, with 23 bases between them. CDR3: CASSLTTRTAGQDGYTF. Here the CDR3 DNA reads TGTGCCAGCAGCTTAACCACACGGACCGCAGGGCAAGATGGCTACACCTTC.

This clonotype was observed many times. This chain joins TRBV7-2 and TRBJ2-3, with a tentative D call TRBD1 (6 bases). This CDR3 has 16 residues. Looked up from germline, CDR1 is SGHTA and CDR2 is FQGNSA. V was cut by 1 base and J by 1 base, with 12 bases left in between. For the CDR3, the DNA is TGTGCCAGCAGCTTAGTAGGGGGATACGGCACAGATACGCAGTATTTT. It translates to CASSLVGGYGTDTQYF.

The table lists this clonotype with many counts. The gene calls are TRBV13 and TRBJ2-3; 9 bases line up with TRBD1. V lost 5 bases and J lost 7; bases outside the gene matches: 7. Germline values: CDR1 PRHDT, CDR2 FYEKMQ (reference sequence). The CDR3 has 14 residues. The CDR3 spells CASSRSGTGHTQYF. In DNA form, the CDR3 reads TGTGCCAGCAGCCGGTCCGGGACAGGGCATACGCAGTATTTT. Full variable domain (rest looked up from reference TRBV13 and TRBJ2-3): AAGVIQSPRHLIKEKRETATLKCYPIPRHDTVYWYQQGPGQDPQFLISFYEKMQSDKGSIPDRFSAQQFSDYHSELNMSSLELGDSALYFCASSRSGTGHTQYFGPGTRLTVL.

This clonotype was counted many times. The V call is TRBV27, the J call TRBJ2-2; D is undetermined. Trimming cost V 3 bases and J 3 bases, with 5 bases left between them. The CDR3 loop spans 13 amino acids. Germline V gene data show CDR1 as MNHEY and CDR2 as SMNVEV (reference sequence). CDR3 bases: TGTGCCAGCAGTTTGGGCGACACCGGGGAGCTGTTTTTT. Its protein product is CASSLGDTGELFF.

Remarks on this clonotype: Given a much more abundant clone one base away, this may be a read error. V usage is TRBV3-1 and J usage is TRBJ1-5, with D possibly being TRBD1 (5 bases). The ends were cut back, 6 bases at V and 7 bases at J, with 16 bases in the middle. Per germline, CDR1 LGHDT and CDR2 YNNKEL (reference sequence). This CDR3 has 14 residues. The CDR3 sequence: CASSRTRGGQPQHF. The CDR3 coding sequence is TGTGCCAGCAGTCGGACAAGGGGCGGGCAGCCCCAGCATTTT.

This clonotype showed up many times. The chain uses TRBV4-2 and TRBJ2-4; 7 bases fit TRBD1. The CDR3 has 15 residues. Per the germline V gene, CDR1 is LGHNA and CDR2 is YNFKEQ. Trimming removed 7 bases from V and 3 bases from J; junction bases left unmatched: 9. The CDR3 sequence: CASTLDGTDKNIQYF. Written as DNA, the CDR3 is TGTGCCAGCACGTTAGACGGGACAGACAAAAACATTCAGTACTTC.

This clonotype has ten or more counts. The CDR3 DNA sequence: TGTGCCAGCAGCTTAGGACTCCTAAGGACAGATCATGGCTACACCTTC. This encodes CASSLGLLRTDHGYTF. This rearrangement joins TRBV7-2 to TRBJ1-2; TRBD1 is a possible D gene (6 bases). The V gene's germline CDR1 is SGHTA and CDR2 FQGNSA. V shed 1 base and J shed 6 bases, with 18 bases lying between them. The CDR3 covers 16 residues.

This clonotype was counted at least ten times. The J gene is TRBJ1-5, the V gene TRBV15, with D perhaps TRBD1 (5 bases). The CDR3 covers 16 residues. Germline-derived CDR1 and CDR2 are LNHNV and YYDKDF (reference sequence). Trimming pared 3 bases from V and 0 bases from J, leaving 12 bases between. CDR3 in amino acids: CATSSGGVRSNQPQHF. The CDR3 DNA is TGTGCCACCAGCAGCGGAGGGGTCCGTAGCAATCAGCCCCAGCATTTT.

This clonotype was recorded at least ten times. The V gene is TRBV11-2, the J gene TRBJ2-3; D gene uncertain. The length of the CDR3 is 13 residues. Germline V gives CDR1 SGHAT, CDR2 FQNNGV. The germline V and J ends were trimmed by 1 base and 5 bases, with 7 bases remaining between them. The CDR3 nucleotides are TGTGCCAGCAGCTTAGGGACGGGAGATACGCAGTATTTT. Translating gives CASSLGTGDTQYF.

This clonotype was detected a few times. The rearrangement joins TRBV2 to TRBJ2-3; 14 positions agree with TRBD2. The CDR3 is made up of 18 amino acids. V dropped 0 bases and J dropped 4; count of bases not matched to a gene: 6. Germline loops: CDR1 SNHLY, CDR2 FYNNEI. The CDR3 loop reads CASSEAPGLAGDPDTQYF. The CDR3 DNA follows: TGTGCCAGCAGTGAAGCGCCGGGACTAGCGGGAGACCCAGATACGCAGTATTTT.

This clonotype was seen ten or more times. The chain has TRBV12-3 or TRBV12-4 and TRBJ1-1; 8 bases map to TRBD1. This CDR3 is built from 13 residues. V trimming: 5 bases; J trimming: 5 bases; junction bases outside the gene matches: 4. The CDR3 is CASSITGGTEAFF. DNA of the CDR3: TGTGCCAGCAGTATAACAGGGGGGACTGAAGCTTTCTTT.

This clonotype was observed many times. This chain links TRBV6-6 with TRBJ2-5; no clear D. Germline assignment: CDR1 MNHNY and CDR2 SVGAGI (reference sequence). The ends were cut back, 5 bases at V and 3 bases at J, with 7 bases in the middle. CDR3 length: 12 residues. CDR3 nucleotides: TGTGCCAGCAGTCCTAGGAAAGAGACCCAGTACTTC. It is translated as CASSPRKETQYF.

This clonotype was counted ten times or more. The chain combines TRBV5-4 with TRBJ2-5, with 7 bases lining up with TRBD2. The trim removed 2 bases at V and 2 bases at J, leaving 15 bases unmatched. The germline V gene encodes CDR1 SGHNT and CDR2 YYREEE (reference sequence). The CDR3 has 18 amino acids. This CDR3 reads CASSLDPARTGGQETQYF. Written as DNA, the CDR3 is TGTGCCAGCAGCTTAGACCCGGCACGGACGGGGGGTCAAGAGACCCAGTACTTC.

This clonotype came up many times. The J gene is TRBJ2-7, the V gene TRBV29-1, with a possible D match to TRBD1 (6 bases). V was clipped by 6 bases and J by 0 bases, with 12 bases between them. The CDR3 extends over 13 amino acids. Germline V lookup: CDR1 SQVTM, CDR2 ANQGSEA. The CDR3 region is CSVRQGNSYEQYF. CDR3 in DNA: TGCAGCGTACGCCAGGGGAACTCCTACGAGCAGTACTTC.